The subject of this entry is one T cell receptor beta chain. Antigen specificity is unknown. The junction and the germline gene differ at one end; a read error may be behind it. No treatment had been given to any patient before thyroid surgery. TCRdb reprocessed the PCR reads via MiXCR. The sample records about 53,000 clones, more than 20% being singletons. The CDR3 covers 15 residues. The germline gives CDR1 SGHTA, CDR2 FQGNSA. This specimen comes from a study of metastatic and nonmetastatic thyroid tumors. In the study overall: Comparative analysis of repertoires was undertaken across blood and tumor or nodule tissue obtained from malignant and benign thyroid patients.

Study-level results: When malignant thyroid tumors were compared with benign nodules, TCR beta diversity was reportedly significantly higher in the malignant tumors. This held in both blood and tumor samples.

The sample comprised blood. The rearrangement joins TRBV7-2 to TRBJ2-4; TRBD2 matches at 9 bases. The clonotype comes from a female donor with papillary thyroid cancer or a benign thyroid nodule (not recorded which). Some clones in this sample may be carry-over from other donors' samples. CDR3 sequence: CDSSASREGQNIQYF. The CDR3 DNA sequence: TGTGACAGCAGCGCCTCGCGGGAGGGTCAAAACATTCAGTACTTC.